This T cell receptor (beta chain) comes out of a study of cytomegalovirus exposure and HLA in healthy donors. Study-level results: An analysis done earlier found most TCR beta V segments productive about 87% or about 30% of the time. Some V segments, TRBV6-2 and TRBV6-3 among them, were indistinguishable and were therefore excluded. An assumption of roughly uniform sequencing depth across donors underlay the presence/absence analyses. A later analysis linked a missense DCLRE1C variant to TCR beta V- and J-gene trimming.

The PCR was carried out with 60 Vbeta primers and 13 Jbeta primers. Generated by immunoSEQ multiplex PCR, the TCRdb table keeps only in-frame clones and is missing some. The sample lists some 140,000 clones, 80% occurring once. The CDR3 covers 15 residues. Germline lookup yields CDR1 MNHNS and CDR2 SASEGT. V lost 3 bases to trimming and J lost 0 bases, with 12 bases between them. Concerning this clone itself: Its antigen is currently unknown.

The sample was PBMCs. The chain has TRBV6-1 and TRBJ2-7; D might be TRBD2 (5 bases). The receptor was derived from a man aged 30-40 years in good health and CMV-seronegative. Here the CDR3 DNA reads TGTGCCAGCAGTGATTTGGAAGGGAGCTCCTACGAGCAGTACTTC. This codes for CASSDLEGSSYEQYF.